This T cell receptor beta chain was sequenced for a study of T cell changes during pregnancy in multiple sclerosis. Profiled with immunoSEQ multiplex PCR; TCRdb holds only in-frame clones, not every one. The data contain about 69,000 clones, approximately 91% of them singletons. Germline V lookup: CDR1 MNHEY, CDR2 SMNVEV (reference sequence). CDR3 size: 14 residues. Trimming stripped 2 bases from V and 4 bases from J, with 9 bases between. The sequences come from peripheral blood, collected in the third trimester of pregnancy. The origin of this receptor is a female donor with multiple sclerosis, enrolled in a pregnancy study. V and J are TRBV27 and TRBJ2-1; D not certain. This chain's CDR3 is CASSLRMEYNEQFF. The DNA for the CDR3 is TGTGCCAGCAGTTTACGGATGGAGTACAATGAGCAGTTCTTC.